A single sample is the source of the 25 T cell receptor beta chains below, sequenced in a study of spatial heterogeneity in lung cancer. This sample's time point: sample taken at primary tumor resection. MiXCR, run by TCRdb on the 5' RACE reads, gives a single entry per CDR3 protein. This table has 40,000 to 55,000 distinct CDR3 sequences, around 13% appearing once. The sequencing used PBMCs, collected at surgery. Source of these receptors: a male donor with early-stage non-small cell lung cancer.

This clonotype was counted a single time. CDR3 protein: CASSLGSAYEQYF. CDR3 sequence (DNA): TGTGCCAGCAGCTTAGGTAGCGCCTACGAGCAGTACTTC. The chain is built from TRBV7-2 and TRBJ2-7, with D tentatively TRBD2 (5 bases). The CDR3 is 13 residues long. CDR1 is SGHTA and CDR2 is FQGNSA in the germline V gene. V lost 1 base and J lost 2, with 6 bases in between.

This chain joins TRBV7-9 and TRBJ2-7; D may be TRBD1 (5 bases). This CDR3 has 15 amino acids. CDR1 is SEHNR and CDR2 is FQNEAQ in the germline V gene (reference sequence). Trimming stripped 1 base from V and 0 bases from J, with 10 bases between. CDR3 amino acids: CASSLVQGYSYEQYF. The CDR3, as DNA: TGTGCCAGCAGCTTAGTCCAGGGCTACTCCTACGAGCAGTACTTC.

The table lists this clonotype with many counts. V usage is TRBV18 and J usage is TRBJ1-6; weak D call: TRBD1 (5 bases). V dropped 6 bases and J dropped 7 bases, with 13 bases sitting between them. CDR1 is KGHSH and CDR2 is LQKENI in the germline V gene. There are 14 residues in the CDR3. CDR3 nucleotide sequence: TGTGCCAGCTCGCAACTGGACATAAATTCACCCCTCCACTTT. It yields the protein CASSQLDINSPLHF.

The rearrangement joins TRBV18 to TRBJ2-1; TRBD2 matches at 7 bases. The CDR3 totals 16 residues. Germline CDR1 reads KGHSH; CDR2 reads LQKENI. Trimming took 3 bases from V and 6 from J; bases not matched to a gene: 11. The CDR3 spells CASSPPSGTRFNEQFF. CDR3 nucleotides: TGTGCCAGCTCACCGCCTAGCGGAACTCGCTTCAATGAGCAGTTCTTC. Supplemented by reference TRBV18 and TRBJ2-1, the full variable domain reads NAGVMQNPRHLVRRRGQEARLRCSPMKGHSHVYWYRQLPEEGLKFMVYLQKENIIDESGMPKERFSAEFPKEGPSILRIQQVVRGDSAAYFCASSPPSGTRFNEQFFGPGTRLTVL.

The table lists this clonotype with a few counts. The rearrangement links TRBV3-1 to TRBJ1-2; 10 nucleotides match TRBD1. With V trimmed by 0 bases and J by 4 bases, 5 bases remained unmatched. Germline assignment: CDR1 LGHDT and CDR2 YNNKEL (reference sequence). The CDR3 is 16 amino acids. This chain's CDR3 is CASSQDRRDRGYGYTF. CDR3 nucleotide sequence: TGTGCCAGCAGCCAAGATCGCCGGGACAGGGGCTATGGCTACACCTTC.

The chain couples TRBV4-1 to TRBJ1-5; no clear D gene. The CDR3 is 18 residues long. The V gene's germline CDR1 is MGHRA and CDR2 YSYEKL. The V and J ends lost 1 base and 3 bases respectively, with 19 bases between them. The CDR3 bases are TGCGCCAGCAGCCAAGTAAAGGGAGACCGGAGGTCCAATCAGCCCCAGCATTTT. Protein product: CASSQVKGDRRSNQPQHF.

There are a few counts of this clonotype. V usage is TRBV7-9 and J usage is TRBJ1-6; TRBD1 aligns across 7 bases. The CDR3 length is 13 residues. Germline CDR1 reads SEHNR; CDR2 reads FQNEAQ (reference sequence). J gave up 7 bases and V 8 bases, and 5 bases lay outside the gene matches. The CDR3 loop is CASRDSGNSPLHF. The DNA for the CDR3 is TGTGCCAGCCGGGACAGTGGCAATTCACCCCTCCACTTT.

CDR3 coding DNA: TGTGCCAGCAGGCCACTGTTTTCTGGGGCCAACGTCCTGACTTTC. It is translated as CASRPLFSGANVLTF. This chain connects TRBV6-5 to TRBJ2-6; D is ambiguous. The germline gives CDR1 MNHEY, CDR2 SVGAGI. The CDR3 covers 15 residues. V lost 6 bases and J lost 1, with 10 bases in between.

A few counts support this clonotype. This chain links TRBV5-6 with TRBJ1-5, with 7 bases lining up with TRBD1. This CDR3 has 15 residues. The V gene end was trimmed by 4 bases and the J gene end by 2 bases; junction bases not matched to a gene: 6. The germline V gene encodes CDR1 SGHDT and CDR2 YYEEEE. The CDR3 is CASSETGAGNQPQHF. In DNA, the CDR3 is TGTGCCAGCAGCGAAACAGGGGCGGGCAATCAGCCCCAGCATTTT.

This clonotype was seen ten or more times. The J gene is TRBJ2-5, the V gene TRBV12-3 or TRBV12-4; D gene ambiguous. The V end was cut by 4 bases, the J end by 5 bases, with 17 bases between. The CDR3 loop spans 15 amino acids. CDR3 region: CASSYTGSPLETQYF. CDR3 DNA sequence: TGTGCCAGCAGTTACACCGGGTCTCCTCTGGAGACCCAGTACTTC.

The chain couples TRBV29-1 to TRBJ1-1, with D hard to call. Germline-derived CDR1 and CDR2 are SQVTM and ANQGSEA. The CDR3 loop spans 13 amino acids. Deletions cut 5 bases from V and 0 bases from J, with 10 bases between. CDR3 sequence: CSVHPVMNTEAFF. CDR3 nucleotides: TGCAGCGTTCACCCCGTAATGAACACTGAAGCTTTCTTT.

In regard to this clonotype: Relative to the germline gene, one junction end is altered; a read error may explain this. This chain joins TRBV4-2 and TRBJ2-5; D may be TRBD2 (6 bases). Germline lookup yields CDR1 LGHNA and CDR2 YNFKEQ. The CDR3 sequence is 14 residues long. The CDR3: CASGQGSGDQTQYF. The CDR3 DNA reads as TGTGCCAGCGGCCAAGGTTCGGGGGATCAGACCCAGTACTTC.

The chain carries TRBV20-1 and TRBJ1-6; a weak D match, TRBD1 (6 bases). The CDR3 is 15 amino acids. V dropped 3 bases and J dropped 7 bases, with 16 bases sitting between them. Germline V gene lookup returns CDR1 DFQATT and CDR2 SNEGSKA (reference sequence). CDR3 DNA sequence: TGCAGTGCTAGGGTACAGGGTCCGGGGAATTCACCCCTCCACTTT. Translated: CSARVQGPGNSPLHF.

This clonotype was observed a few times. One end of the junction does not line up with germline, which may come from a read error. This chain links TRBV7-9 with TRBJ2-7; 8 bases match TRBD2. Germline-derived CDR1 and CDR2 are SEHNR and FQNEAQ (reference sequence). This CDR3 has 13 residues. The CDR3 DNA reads TGTGCCAGCAGATTAGCGGGAACCTACGAGCAGTACTTC. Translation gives CASRLAGTYEQYF.

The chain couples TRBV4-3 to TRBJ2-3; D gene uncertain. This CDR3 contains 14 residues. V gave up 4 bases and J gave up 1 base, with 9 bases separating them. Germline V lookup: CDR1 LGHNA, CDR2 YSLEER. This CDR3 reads CASSRQIGTDTQYF. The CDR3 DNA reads TGCGCCAGCAGCCGTCAGATTGGCACAGATACGCAGTATTTT.

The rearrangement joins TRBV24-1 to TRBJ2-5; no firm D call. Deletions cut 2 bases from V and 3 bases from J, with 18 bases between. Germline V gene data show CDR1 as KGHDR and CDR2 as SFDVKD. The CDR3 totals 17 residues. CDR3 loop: CATSDCNPDRLKETQYF. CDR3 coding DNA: TGTGCCACCAGTGATTGTAACCCGGACCGGTTAAAAGAGACCCAGTACTTC.

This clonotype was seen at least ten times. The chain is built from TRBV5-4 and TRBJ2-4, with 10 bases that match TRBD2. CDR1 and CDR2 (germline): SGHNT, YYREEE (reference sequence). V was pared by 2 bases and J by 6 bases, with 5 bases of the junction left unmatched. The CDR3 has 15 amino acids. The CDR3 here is CASSLAGGPGNIQYF. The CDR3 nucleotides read TGTGCCAGCAGCTTAGCGGGAGGGCCCGGAAACATTCAGTACTTC.

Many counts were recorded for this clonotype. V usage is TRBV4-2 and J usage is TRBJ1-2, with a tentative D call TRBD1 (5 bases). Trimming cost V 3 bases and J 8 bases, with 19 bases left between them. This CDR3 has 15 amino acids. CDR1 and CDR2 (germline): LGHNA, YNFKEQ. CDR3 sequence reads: CASSQGMEGTLGYTF. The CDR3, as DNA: TGTGCCAGCAGCCAGGGAATGGAAGGGACGTTAGGCTACACCTTC.

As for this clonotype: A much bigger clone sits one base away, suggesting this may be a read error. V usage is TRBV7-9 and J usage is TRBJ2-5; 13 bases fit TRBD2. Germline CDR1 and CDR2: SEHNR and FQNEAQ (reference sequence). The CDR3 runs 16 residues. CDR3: CVSSSWTSGGQETQYF. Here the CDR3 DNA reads TGTGTCAGCAGCTCCTGGACTAGCGGGGGCCAAGAGACCCAGTACTTC.

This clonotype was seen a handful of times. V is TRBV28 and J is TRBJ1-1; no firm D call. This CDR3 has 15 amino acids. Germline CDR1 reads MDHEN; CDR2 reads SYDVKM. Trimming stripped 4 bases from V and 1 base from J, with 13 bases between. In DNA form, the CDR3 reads TGTGCCAGCAGTTCCCAGGCCCTAGGGAACACTGAAGCTTTCTTT. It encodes CASSSQALGNTEAFF.

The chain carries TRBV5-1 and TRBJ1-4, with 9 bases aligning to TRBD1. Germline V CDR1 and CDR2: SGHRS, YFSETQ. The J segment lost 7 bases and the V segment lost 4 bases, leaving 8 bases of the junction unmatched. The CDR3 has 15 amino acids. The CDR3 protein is CASSTGQGGSEKLFF. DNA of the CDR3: TGCGCCAGCAGCACGGGACAGGGTGGGAGTGAAAAACTGTTTTTT.

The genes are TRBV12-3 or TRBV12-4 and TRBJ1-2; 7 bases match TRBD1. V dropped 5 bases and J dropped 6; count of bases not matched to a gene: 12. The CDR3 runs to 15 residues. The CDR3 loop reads CASSPGQSWLNGYTF. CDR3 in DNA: TGTGCCAGCAGTCCGGGACAGTCATGGCTGAATGGCTACACCTTC.

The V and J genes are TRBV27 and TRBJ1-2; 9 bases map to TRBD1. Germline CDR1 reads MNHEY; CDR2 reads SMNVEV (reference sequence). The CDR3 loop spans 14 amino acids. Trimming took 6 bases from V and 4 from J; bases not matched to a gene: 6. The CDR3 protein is CASSPTGGAYGYTF. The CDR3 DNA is TGTGCCAGCAGCCCAACAGGGGGCGCCTATGGCTACACCTTC.

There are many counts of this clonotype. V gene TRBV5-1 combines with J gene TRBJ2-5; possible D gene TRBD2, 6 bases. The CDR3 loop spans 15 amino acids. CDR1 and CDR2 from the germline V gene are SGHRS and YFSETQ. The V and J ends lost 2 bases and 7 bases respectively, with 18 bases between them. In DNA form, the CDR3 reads TGCGCCAGCAGCTTCGAGCGGGTTCTCAGGAGGACCCAGTACTTC. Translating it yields CASSFERVLRRTQYF. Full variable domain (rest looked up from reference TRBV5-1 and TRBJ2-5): KAGVTQTPRYLIKTRGQQVTLSCSPISGHRSVSWYQQTPGQGLQFLFEYFSETQRNKGNFPGRFSGRQFSNSRSEMNVSTLELGDSALYLCASSFERVLRRTQYFGPGTRLLVL.

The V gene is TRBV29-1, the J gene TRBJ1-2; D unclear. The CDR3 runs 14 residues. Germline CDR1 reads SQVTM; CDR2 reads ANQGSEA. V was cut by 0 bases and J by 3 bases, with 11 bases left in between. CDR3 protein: CSVEDEEGYYGYTF. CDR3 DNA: TGCAGCGTTGAAGATGAGGAGGGCTACTATGGCTACACCTTC.